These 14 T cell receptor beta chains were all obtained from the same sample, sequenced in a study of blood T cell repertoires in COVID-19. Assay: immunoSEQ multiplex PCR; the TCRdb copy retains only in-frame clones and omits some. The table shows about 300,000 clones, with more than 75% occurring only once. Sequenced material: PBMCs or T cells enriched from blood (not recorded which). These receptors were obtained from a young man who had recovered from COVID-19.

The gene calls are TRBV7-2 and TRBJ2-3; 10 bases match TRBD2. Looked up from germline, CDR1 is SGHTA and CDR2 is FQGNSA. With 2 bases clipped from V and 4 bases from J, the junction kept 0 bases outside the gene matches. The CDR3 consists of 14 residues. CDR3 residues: CASSLLAGADTQYF. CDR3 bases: TGTGCCAGCAGCTTACTAGCGGGAGCAGATACGCAGTATTTT.

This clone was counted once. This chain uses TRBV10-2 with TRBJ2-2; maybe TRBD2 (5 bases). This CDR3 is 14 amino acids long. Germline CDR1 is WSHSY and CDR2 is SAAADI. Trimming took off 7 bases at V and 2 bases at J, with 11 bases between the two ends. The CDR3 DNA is TGCGCCAGCACGGTCAGCGGAAACACCGGGGAGCTGTTTTTT. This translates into CASTVSGNTGELFF.

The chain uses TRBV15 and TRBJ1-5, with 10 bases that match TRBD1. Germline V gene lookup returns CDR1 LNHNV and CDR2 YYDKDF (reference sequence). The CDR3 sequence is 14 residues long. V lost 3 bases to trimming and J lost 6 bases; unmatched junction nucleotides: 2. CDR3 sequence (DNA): TGTGCCACCAGCAGGACAGGGGGCCGTCAGCCCCAGCATTTT. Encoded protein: CATSRTGGRQPQHF.

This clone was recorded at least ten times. CDR3 region: CSVPDYYGYTF. In DNA form, the CDR3 reads TGCAGCGTGCCCGACTACTATGGCTACACCTTC. The genes are TRBV29-1 and TRBJ1-2; D is uncertain. The germline V gene encodes CDR1 SQVTM and CDR2 ANQGSEA. CDR3 size: 11 residues. V was shortened by 6 bases and J by 3 bases, with 8 bases between the two germline ends.

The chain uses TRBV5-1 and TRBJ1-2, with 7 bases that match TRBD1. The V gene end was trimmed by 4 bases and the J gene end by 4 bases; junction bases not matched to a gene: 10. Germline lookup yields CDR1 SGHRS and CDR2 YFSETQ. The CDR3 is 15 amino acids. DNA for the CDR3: TGCGCCAGCAGCCAGGGGCAACAGGGGACCTATGGCTACACCTTC. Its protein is CASSQGQQGTYGYTF.

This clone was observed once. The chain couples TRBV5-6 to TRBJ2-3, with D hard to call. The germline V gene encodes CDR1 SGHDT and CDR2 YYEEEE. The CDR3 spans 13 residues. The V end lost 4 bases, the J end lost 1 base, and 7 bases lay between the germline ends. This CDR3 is CASSKLGTDTQYF. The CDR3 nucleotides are TGTGCCAGCAGCAAGCTAGGCACAGATACGCAGTATTTT. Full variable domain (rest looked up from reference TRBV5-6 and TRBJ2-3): DAGVTQSPTHLIKTRGQQVTLRCSPKSGHDTVSWYQQALGQGPQFIFQYYEEEERQRGNFPDRFSGHQFPNYSSELNVNALLLGDSALYLCASSKLGTDTQYFGPGTRLTVL.

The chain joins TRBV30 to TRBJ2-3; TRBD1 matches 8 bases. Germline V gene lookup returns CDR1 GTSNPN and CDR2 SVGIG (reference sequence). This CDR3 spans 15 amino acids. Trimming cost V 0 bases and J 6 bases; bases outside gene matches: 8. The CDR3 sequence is CAWSVLGQAEDTQYF. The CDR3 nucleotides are TGTGCCTGGAGTGTACTGGGACAGGCCGAGGATACGCAGTATTTT.

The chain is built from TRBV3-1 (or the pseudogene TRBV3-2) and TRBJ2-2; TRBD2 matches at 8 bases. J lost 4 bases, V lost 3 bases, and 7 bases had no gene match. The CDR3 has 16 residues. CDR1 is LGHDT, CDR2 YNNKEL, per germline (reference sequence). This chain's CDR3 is CASSQGAGGVTGELFF. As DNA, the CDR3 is TGTGCCAGCAGCCAGGGGGCGGGGGGAGTCACCGGGGAGCTGTTTTTT.

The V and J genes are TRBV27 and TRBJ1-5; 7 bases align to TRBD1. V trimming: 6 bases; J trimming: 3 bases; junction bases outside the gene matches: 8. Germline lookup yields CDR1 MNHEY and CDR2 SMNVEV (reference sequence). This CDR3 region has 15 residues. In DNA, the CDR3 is TGTGCCAGCAGGAATGGAGGGACAGACAATCAGCCCCAGCATTTT. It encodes CASRNGGTDNQPQHF.

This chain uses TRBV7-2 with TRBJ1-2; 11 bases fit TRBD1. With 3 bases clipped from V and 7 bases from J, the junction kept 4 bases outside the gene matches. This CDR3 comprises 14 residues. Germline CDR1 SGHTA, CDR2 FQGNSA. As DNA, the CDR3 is TGTGCCAGCAGCTTGAAGGGACAGGGGGTTGGCTACACCTTC. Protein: CASSLKGQGVGYTF.

Here the CDR3 DNA reads TGTGCCAGCAGCGGCAGACAGGGATCTAATGAAAAACTGTTTTTT. Translated: CASSGRQGSNEKLFF. This chain uses TRBV7-2 with TRBJ1-4; TRBD1 matches 7 bases. CDR3 length equals 15 residues. V was clipped by 5 bases and J by 3 bases; unmatched bases: 6. Looked up from germline, CDR1 is SGHTA and CDR2 is FQGNSA.

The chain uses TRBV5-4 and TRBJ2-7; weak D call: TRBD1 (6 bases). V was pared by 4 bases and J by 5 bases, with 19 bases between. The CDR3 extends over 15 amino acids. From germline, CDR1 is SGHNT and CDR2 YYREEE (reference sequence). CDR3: CASSLGARAANEQYF. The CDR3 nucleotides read TGTGCCAGCAGCCTGGGGGCGAGGGCGGCAAACGAGCAGTACTTC.

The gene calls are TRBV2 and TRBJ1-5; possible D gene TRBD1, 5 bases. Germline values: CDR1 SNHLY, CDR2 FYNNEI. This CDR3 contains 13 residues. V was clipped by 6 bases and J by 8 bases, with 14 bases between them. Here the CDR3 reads CASRSGGFEPQHF. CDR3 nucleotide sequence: TGTGCCAGCAGATCGGGGGGTTTTGAGCCCCAGCATTTT. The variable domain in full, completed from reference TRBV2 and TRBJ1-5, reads EPEVTQTPSHQVTQMGQEVILRCVPISNHLYFYWYRQILGQKVEFLVSFYNNEISEKSEIFDDQFSVERPDGSNFTLKIRSTKLEDSAMYFCASRSGGFEPQHFGDGTRLSIL.

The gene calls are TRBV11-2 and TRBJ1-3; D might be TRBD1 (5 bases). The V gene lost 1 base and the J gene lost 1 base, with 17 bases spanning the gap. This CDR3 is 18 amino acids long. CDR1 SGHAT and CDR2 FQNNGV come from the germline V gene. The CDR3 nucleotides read TGTGCCAGCAGCTTAGGGTCTGGGGCCGGCAGGTCTGGAAACACCATATATTTT. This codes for CASSLGSGAGRSGNTIYF.